One and the same sample provided the 17 T cell receptor beta chains below, sequenced in a study of T-cell memory formation after mild COVID-19. TCRdb re-called the 5' RACE reads through MiXCR, storing one row per CDR3 protein. The table includes some 160,000 distinct CDR3 sequences, 10% to 15% detected once. The sample consisted of PBMCs or a T cell subset sorted from them (not recorded which). The receptors here all came from a man between 18 and 35 years old who had mild COVID-19 (a few samples of this study predate the infection). Cell type and time point are not known.

This clonotype was seen a few times. The rearrangement uses TRBV18 and TRBJ2-2; D uncertain. The V gene lost 6 bases and the J gene lost 6 bases, with 14 bases spanning the gap. CDR3 length: 14 amino acids. Germline CDR1 is KGHSH and CDR2 is LQKENI. CDR3 protein: CASSTQRPPGELFF. DNA of the CDR3: TGTGCCAGCTCCACCCAACGCCCCCCCGGGGAGCTGTTTTTT.

The chain carries TRBV7-2 and TRBJ2-2; TRBD1 matches at 8 bases. The germline V gene encodes CDR1 SGHTA and CDR2 FQGNSA. The CDR3 is 16 amino acids. Unmatched junction bases numbered 9, after V lost 2 bases and J lost 7 bases. This chain's CDR3 is CASSLQGATGVGELFF. In DNA, the CDR3 is TGTGCCAGCAGCTTACAGGGGGCGACTGGGGTCGGGGAGCTGTTTTTT. Drawing the rest from reference TRBV7-2 and TRBJ2-2, the complete variable domain is GAGVSQSPSNKVTEKGKDVELRCDPISGHTALYWYRQSLGQGLEFLIYFQGNSAPDKSGLPSDRFSAERTGGSVSTLTIQRTQQEDSAVYLCASSLQGATGVGELFFGEGSRLTVL.

The table lists this clonotype with many counts. V is TRBV25-1 and J is TRBJ2-3; D may be TRBD2 (6 bases). In germline, CDR1 is MGHDK, CDR2 SYGVNS. The CDR3 has 17 residues. V was shortened by 4 bases and J by 6 bases, with 23 bases between the two germline ends. CDR3 loop: CASSALAGRYVLDTQYF. CDR3 DNA: TGTGCCAGCAGTGCTTTGGCAGGGAGGTATGTTTTGGATACGCAGTATTTT.

This clonotype was counted ten times or more. The chain carries TRBV5-1 and TRBJ2-2; D is ambiguous. The CDR3 consists of 13 residues. Trimming took 1 base from V and 5 from J, leaving 6 bases between them. Germline assignment: CDR1 SGHRS and CDR2 YFSETQ. The CDR3 spells CASSLRFTGELFF. CDR3 nucleotides: TGCGCCAGCAGCTTGCGGTTTACCGGGGAGCTGTTTTTT.

V and J are TRBV10-3 and TRBJ1-1; D ambiguous. V was shortened by 2 bases and J by 5 bases, with 12 bases between the two germline ends. Germline CDR1 reads ENHRY; CDR2 reads SYGVKD. This CDR3 contains 14 residues. This CDR3 reads CAISELLAGTEAFF. The CDR3 bases are TGTGCCATCAGTGAGCTGTTGGCAGGAACTGAAGCTTTCTTT.

V gene TRBV6-5 combines with J gene TRBJ2-6; perhaps TRBD2 as D (6 bases). Trimming removed 7 bases at V and 1 base at J, with 17 bases between. Germline V gene lookup returns CDR1 MNHEY and CDR2 SVGAGI. The CDR3 is 17 amino acids. The CDR3 sequence is CASTRMGLPSGANVLTF. CDR3 coding DNA: TGTGCCAGCACCAGAATGGGACTGCCTTCTGGGGCCAACGTCCTGACTTTC.

This clonotype was counted only a few times. The chain carries TRBV9 and TRBJ2-2; D may be TRBD1 or TRBD2 (6 bases each). CDR3 size: 14 residues. Trimming cost V 0 bases and J 6 bases, with 9 bases left between them. CDR1 SGDLS and CDR2 YYNGEE come from the germline V gene. CDR3 nucleotides: TGTGCCAGCAGCGTAGGTGGGGGGCCCGGGGAGCTGTTTTTT. Its protein product is CASSVGGGPGELFF.

This clonotype has ten or more counts. The J gene is TRBJ1-2, the V gene TRBV6-2 or TRBV6-3, with 9 bases that match TRBD1. V lost 6 bases and J lost 8; bases outside the gene matches: 10. CDR1 MNHEY and CDR2 SVGEGT come from the germline V gene. The length of the CDR3 is 14 residues. The CDR3 sequence is CASSDPGQGYGYTF. DNA for the CDR3: TGTGCCAGCAGCGATCCGGGACAGGGATACGGCTACACCTTC.

The V and J genes are TRBV9 and TRBJ2-7; 12 nucleotides match TRBD1. CDR1 is SGDLS and CDR2 is YYNGEE in the germline V gene. The junction had 0 bases not matched to a gene; V was cut back by 0 bases and J by 2 bases. This CDR3 has 15 residues. The CDR3: CASSVGDRGPYEQYF. The DNA of the CDR3 is TGTGCCAGCAGCGTAGGGGACAGGGGGCCCTACGAGCAGTACTTC.

The chain couples TRBV4-3 to TRBJ2-7; the D gene is possibly TRBD1 (6 bases). V shed 1 base and J shed 7 bases, with 23 bases lying between them. CDR1 is LGHNA and CDR2 is YSLEER in the germline V gene. This CDR3 spans 17 amino acids. The CDR3: CASSQAGRGHRAGEQYV. CDR3 bases: TGCGCCAGCAGCCAAGCAGGAAGGGGACACAGGGCCGGGGAGCAGTACGTC.

V gene TRBV28 combines with J gene TRBJ2-7, with D perhaps matching TRBD1 (6 bases). Trimming removed 3 bases from V and 5 bases from J, with 14 bases in between. This CDR3 has 14 amino acids. Germline V CDR1 and CDR2: MDHEN, SYDVKM. The CDR3 is CASSFPQGQNEQYF. CDR3 bases: TGTGCCAGCAGTTTTCCCCAAGGACAGAACGAGCAGTACTTC. The whole variable domain, remainder taken from reference TRBV28 and TRBJ2-7, is DVKVTQSSRYLVKRTGEKVFLECVQDMDHENMFWYRQDPGLGLRLIYFSYDVKMKEKGDIPEGYSVSREKKERFSLILESASTNQTSMYLCASSFPQGQNEQYFGPGTRLTVT.

This clonotype was seen only a few times. This sequence joins TRBV7-9 and TRBJ1-1; D perhaps matches TRBD1 (5 bases). Germline loops: CDR1 SEHNR, CDR2 FQNEAQ (reference sequence). Trimming shortened V by 7 bases and J by 2 bases, and 20 bases separated the two germline ends. This CDR3 region has 16 residues. The CDR3 sequence is CASTHGGARSNTEAFF. CDR3 bases: TGTGCCAGCACCCACGGCGGGGCGAGATCAAACACTGAAGCTTTCTTT.

The V gene is TRBV28, the J gene TRBJ1-2; 7 positions match TRBD1. The junction had 6 bases not matched to a gene; V was cut back by 6 bases and J by 2 bases. Germline loops: CDR1 MDHEN, CDR2 SYDVKM. The CDR3 spans 14 residues. This chain's CDR3 is CASRPGGANYGYTF. CDR3 DNA: TGTGCCAGCAGACCAGGGGGGGCCAACTATGGCTACACCTTC.

This clonotype was seen many times. The J gene is TRBJ1-5, the V gene TRBV20-1; 7 bases agree with TRBD1. Germline values: CDR1 DFQATT, CDR2 SNEGSKA (reference sequence). The CDR3 has 13 residues. J lost 6 bases, V lost 4 bases, and 6 bases had no gene match. The CDR3 loop is CSANTGVGQPQHF. CDR3 DNA: TGCAGTGCTAATACAGGGGTGGGTCAGCCCCAGCATTTT.

The chain employs TRBV3-1 and TRBJ2-5, with D perhaps TRBD2 (5 bases). The V end lost 0 bases, the J end lost 5 bases, and 10 bases lay between the germline ends. Germline CDR1 reads LGHDT; CDR2 reads YNNKEL (reference sequence). This CDR3 is 14 amino acids long. CDR3 sequence (DNA): TGTGCCAGCAGCCAAGATTCCAGAGGGGAGACCCAGTACTTC. Translating gives CASSQDSRGETQYF.

This clonotype occurred a few times. The V call is TRBV3-1, the J call TRBJ2-3, with 8 positions matching TRBD1. Germline V CDR1 and CDR2: LGHDT, YNNKEL (reference sequence). CDR3 size: 16 residues. The junction had 8 bases not matched to a gene; V was cut back by 4 bases and J by 2 bases. The DNA for the CDR3 is TGTGCCAGCAGCCCACCGACAGGGGCTTACACAGATACGCAGTATTTT. Amino acids: CASSPPTGAYTDTQYF.

The CDR3 sequence: CASSPTSGGRVEQFF. The CDR3 region has the DNA TGTGCCAGCAGTCCGACTAGCGGGGGGCGGGTGGAGCAGTTCTTC. This rearrangement joins TRBV7-7 to TRBJ2-1; 13 positions agree with TRBD2. This CDR3 comprises 15 residues. V dropped 6 bases and J dropped 10; count of bases not matched to a gene: 9. The germline V gene encodes CDR1 SSHAT and CDR2 FNYEAQ (reference sequence).